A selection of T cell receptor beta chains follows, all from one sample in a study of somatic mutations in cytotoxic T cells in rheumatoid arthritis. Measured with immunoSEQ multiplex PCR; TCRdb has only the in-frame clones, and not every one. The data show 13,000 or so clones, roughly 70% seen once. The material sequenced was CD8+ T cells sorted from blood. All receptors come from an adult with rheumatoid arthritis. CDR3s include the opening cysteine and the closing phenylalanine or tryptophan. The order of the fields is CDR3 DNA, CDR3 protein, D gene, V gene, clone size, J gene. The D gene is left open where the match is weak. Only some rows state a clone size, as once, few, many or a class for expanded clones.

CDR3nt: TGCGCCAGCAGCCAAGATTTCGGCGGGACAGGCCTGAAATTCGCTGAAGCTTTCTTT
CDR3aa: CASSQDFGGTGLKFAEAFF
d_gene: TRBD1
v_gene: TRBV4-1
abundance: once
j_gene: TRBJ1-1

CDR3nt: TGCAGCGTTCGAGGGGGACCCTACGAGCAGTACTTC
CDR3aa: CSVRGGPYEQYF
d_gene: .
v_gene: TRBV29-1
abundance: few
j_gene: TRBJ2-7

CDR3nt: TGTGCCAGCAGCTCCGGGACATACAATGAGCAGTTCTTC
CDR3aa: CASSSGTYNEQFF
d_gene: .
v_gene: TRBV11-2
abundance: .
j_gene: TRBJ2-1

CDR3nt: TGTGCCAGCAGCTTGGGGGGCTACGAGCAGTACTTC
CDR3aa: CASSLGGYEQYF
d_gene: .
v_gene: TRBV5-5
abundance: .
j_gene: TRBJ2-7

CDR3nt: TGTGCCAGCAGCTTAGTCGATCCGGTCGAGCAGTACTTC
CDR3aa: CASSLVDPVEQYF
d_gene: .
v_gene: TRBV7-8
abundance: once
j_gene: TRBJ2-7

CDR3nt: TGTGCCAGTAGTGCCTCACAGACACACAATGAGCAGTTCTTC
CDR3aa: CASSASQTHNEQFF
d_gene: .
v_gene: TRBV19
abundance: .
j_gene: TRBJ2-1

CDR3nt: TGTGCCAGCAGGAGGGGCAGTTTTATTCGGGACACTGAAGCTTTCTTT
CDR3aa: CASRRGSFIRDTEAFF
d_gene: .
v_gene: TRBV28
abundance: .
j_gene: TRBJ1-1

CDR3nt: TGCACCAGCAGCCACCCCCGGGACCGGTTGTACAATGAGCAGTTCTTC
CDR3aa: CTSSHPRDRLYNEQFF
d_gene: .
v_gene: TRBV1
abundance: .
j_gene: TRBJ2-1

CDR3nt: TGTGCCAGCAGCTTAAATTCAGGGATATACTACGAGCAGTACTTC
CDR3aa: CASSLNSGIYYEQYF
d_gene: .
v_gene: TRBV7-9
abundance: once
j_gene: TRBJ2-7

CDR3nt: TGTGCCAGTAGTCCGAGCGGGGTGAACATTCAGTACTTC
CDR3aa: CASSPSGVNIQYF
d_gene: TRBD2
v_gene: TRBV19
abundance: .
j_gene: TRBJ2-4

CDR3nt: TGTGCCAGCAGCTTACCTAATCAGCCCCAGCATTTT
CDR3aa: CASSLPNQPQHF
d_gene: .
v_gene: TRBV7-9
abundance: .
j_gene: TRBJ1-5

CDR3nt: TGTGCCATCACTCCGGACAGCTCCTACGAGCAGTACTTC
CDR3aa: CAITPDSSYEQYF
d_gene: .
v_gene: TRBV10-3
abundance: few
j_gene: TRBJ2-7

CDR3nt: TGTGCCAGCAGCGTAGGGAGTCCCTATGGCTACACCTTC
CDR3aa: CASSVGSPYGYTF
d_gene: .
v_gene: TRBV9
abundance: .
j_gene: TRBJ1-2

CDR3nt: TGTGCCAGCGGGGACAGGGACACCGGGGAGCTGTTTTTT
CDR3aa: CASGDRDTGELFF
d_gene: TRBD1
v_gene: TRBV6-6
abundance: .
j_gene: TRBJ2-2

CDR3nt: TGTGCCAGCAGTTTATCCCCCGAAAGGGTGGATGGCTACACCTTC
CDR3aa: CASSLSPERVDGYTF
d_gene: .
v_gene: TRBV27
abundance: .
j_gene: TRBJ1-2